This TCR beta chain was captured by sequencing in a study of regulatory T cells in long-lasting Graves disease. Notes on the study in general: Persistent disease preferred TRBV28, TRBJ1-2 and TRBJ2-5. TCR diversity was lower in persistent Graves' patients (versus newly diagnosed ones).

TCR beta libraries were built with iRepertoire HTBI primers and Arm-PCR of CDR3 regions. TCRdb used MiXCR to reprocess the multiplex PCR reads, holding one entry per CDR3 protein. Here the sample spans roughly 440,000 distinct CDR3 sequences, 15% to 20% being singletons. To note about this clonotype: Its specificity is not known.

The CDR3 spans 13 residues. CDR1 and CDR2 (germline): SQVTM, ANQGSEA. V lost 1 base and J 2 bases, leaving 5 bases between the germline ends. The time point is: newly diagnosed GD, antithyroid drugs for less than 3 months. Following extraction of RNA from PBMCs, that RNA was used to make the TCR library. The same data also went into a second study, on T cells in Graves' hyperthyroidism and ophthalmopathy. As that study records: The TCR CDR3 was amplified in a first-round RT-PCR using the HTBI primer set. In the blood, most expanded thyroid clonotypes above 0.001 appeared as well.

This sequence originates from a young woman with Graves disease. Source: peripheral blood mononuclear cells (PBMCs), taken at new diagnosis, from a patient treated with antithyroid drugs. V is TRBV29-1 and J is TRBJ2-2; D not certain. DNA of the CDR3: TGCAGCGTTGAAGTCCATAACACCGGGGAGCTGTTTTTT. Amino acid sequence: CSVEVHNTGELFF.